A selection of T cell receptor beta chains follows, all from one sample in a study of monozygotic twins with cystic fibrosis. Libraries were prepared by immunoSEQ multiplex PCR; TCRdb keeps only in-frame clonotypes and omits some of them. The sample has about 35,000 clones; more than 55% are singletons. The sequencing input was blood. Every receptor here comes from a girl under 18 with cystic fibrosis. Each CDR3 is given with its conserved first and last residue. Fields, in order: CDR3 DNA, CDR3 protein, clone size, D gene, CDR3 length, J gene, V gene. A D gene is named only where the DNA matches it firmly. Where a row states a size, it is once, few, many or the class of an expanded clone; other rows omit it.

CDR3nt: TGTGCCAGCAGCGTAACCCTCGGTCCAAATGAGCAGTTCTTC; CDR3aa: CASSVTLGPNEQFF; abundance: once; d_gene: -; len: 14; j_gene: TRBJ2-1; v_gene: TRBV9
CDR3nt: TGTGCCAGCGGACCGACCAATCAGCCCCAGCATTTT; CDR3aa: CASGPTNQPQHF; abundance: -; d_gene: -; len: 12; j_gene: TRBJ1-5; v_gene: TRBV2
CDR3nt: TGTGCCAGCAGCCTTACAGCCAGGACCGCAGTGAGCTACACCTTC; CDR3aa: CASSLTARTAVSYTF; abundance: -; d_gene: -; len: 15; j_gene: TRBJ1-2; v_gene: TRBV28
CDR3nt: TGCAGCGCCACGAGCTACAATGAGCAGTTCTTC; CDR3aa: CSATSYNEQFF; abundance: -; d_gene: -; len: 11; j_gene: TRBJ2-1; v_gene: TRBV29-1
CDR3nt: TGTGCCAGCAGCGGAACTAGTGGGACGCAGTATTTT; CDR3aa: CASSGTSGTQYF; abundance: -; d_gene: -; len: 12; j_gene: TRBJ2-3; v_gene: TRBV9
CDR3nt: TGTGCCAGCAGCTTGGTGGGCAGGGGGCAGTCGATGGATGGCTACACCTTC; CDR3aa: CASSLVGRGQSMDGYTF; abundance: once; d_gene: TRBD1; len: 17; j_gene: TRBJ1-2; v_gene: TRBV5-8
CDR3nt: TGTGCCAGCAATCGACAGGGGGAAGAGCCCCAGCATTTT; CDR3aa: CASNRQGEEPQHF; abundance: -; d_gene: TRBD1; len: 13; j_gene: TRBJ1-5; v_gene: TRBV9
CDR3nt: TGTGCCAGTAGTATAGATCTAGGGTCTCGGACCCGAGCTTTCTTT; CDR3aa: CASSIDLGSRTRAFF; abundance: few; d_gene: -; len: 15; j_gene: TRBJ1-1; v_gene: TRBV19
CDR3nt: TGTGCCAGCAGCTTGACTAAAACCATGAACACTGAAGCTTTCTTT; CDR3aa: CASSLTKTMNTEAFF; abundance: -; d_gene: -; len: 15; j_gene: TRBJ1-1; v_gene: TRBV5-4
CDR3nt: TGTGCCAGCAGCTCGGGACTAGTGTACAATGAGCAGTTCTTC; CDR3aa: CASSSGLVYNEQFF; abundance: -; d_gene: TRBD2; len: 14; j_gene: TRBJ2-1; v_gene: TRBV9
CDR3nt: TGTGCCAGCAGCGTTGTGAGGCTTCCAGGCACAGATACGCAGTATTTT; CDR3aa: CASSVVRLPGTDTQYF; abundance: -; d_gene: -; len: 16; j_gene: TRBJ2-3; v_gene: TRBV9
CDR3nt: TGTGCCAGCAGCTTATTGGGGTCGGGACTAGCGGGAGCCACAGATACGCAGTATTTT; CDR3aa: CASSLLGSGLAGATDTQYF; abundance: -; d_gene: TRBD2; len: 19; j_gene: TRBJ2-3; v_gene: TRBV7-2
CDR3nt: TGCGCCAGCGCCATGGTGACGTGGGGGGCTAATGGCTACACCTTC; CDR3aa: CASAMVTWGANGYTF; abundance: -; d_gene: -; len: 15; j_gene: TRBJ1-2; v_gene: TRBV5-1
CDR3nt: TGTGCCAGCAGCTTAACAGGCCAGGGTGGCGGCTACACCTTC; CDR3aa: CASSLTGQGGGYTF; abundance: -; d_gene: -; len: 14; j_gene: TRBJ1-2; v_gene: TRBV7-9
CDR3nt: TGCGCCAGCAGCCAAGATCGACAGGGGTTGAACACTGAAGCTTTCTTT; CDR3aa: CASSQDRQGLNTEAFF; abundance: -; d_gene: TRBD1; len: 16; j_gene: TRBJ1-1; v_gene: TRBV4-3
CDR3nt: TGTGCCAGCAGCTTGGATATCAGGCTAGCGGGAGGGCGTAGCGGGGAGCTGTTTTTT; CDR3aa: CASSLDIRLAGGRSGELFF; abundance: -; d_gene: TRBD2; len: 19; j_gene: TRBJ2-2; v_gene: TRBV5-6
CDR3nt: TGCGCCAGCAGCTCTAGTCTAGAGAATGAGCAGTTCTTC; CDR3aa: CASSSSLENEQFF; abundance: -; d_gene: -; len: 13; j_gene: TRBJ2-1; v_gene: TRBV5-1